This TCR beta chain was found in a study of PD-1 and CTLA-4 blockade in melanoma (dated by TCRdb to the early 2020s). For the wider study: In patients with melanoma, the researchers looked at the effects of CTLA-4 blockade versus PD-1 blockade on the CD8 T cell response that was melanoma-reactive.

Libraries were constructed by the immunoSEQ multiplex PCR assay. The clones in this table, taken by TCRdb from immuneACCESS, are in-frame only. Not every clone is retained; where verified, under half of the shortfall comes from an unresolved V gene, and the cause of the rest is unknown. A total of over 15,000 clones appear in this sample, about 71% of them only once. The leading ten clones occupy roughly 13% of the sample. The CDR3 runs 19 amino acids, cysteine and phenylalanine included. Only the CDR3 DNA is retained, 57 bases long and in frame from the first base. Unmatched junction bases come to 20, with V trimmed by 4 bases and J by 6 bases. Per the germline V gene, SGHTA is the CDR1 and FQGNSA is the CDR2. This clone was counted between two and nine times. Its antigen is unknown. The sample holds no much larger clone one base away, and base qualities are not on file.

The sequence joins TRBV7-2 to TRBJ1-3; 8 nucleotides in the junction match TRBD1. The material sequenced was CD8+ T cells from peripheral blood, taken from a patient given anti-PD-1 treatment. The sequence came from a human donor with melanoma. The CDR3 sequence is CASSSLPGQASFGANTIYF. The DNA sequence is TGTGCCAGCAGCTCCCTCCCGGGACAGGCGTCTTTTGGAGCAAACACCATATATTTT.